The clone carrying this TCR beta chain was seen repeatedly, ten times or more. What it recognizes is unknown. CDR1 and CDR2 (germline): MDHEN, SYDVKM. Trimming cost V 3 bases and J 11 bases, with 19 bases left between them. This CDR3 spans 14 amino acids. Study-level findings and limits: In terms of TCR gene usage, tumor memory CD4+ T cells clustered together with blood and lymph node memory CD4+ cells, as well as with lymph node naive CD4+ cells.

Constant-region reverse primers amplified full-length variable regions, followed by semi-nested Nested Universal Primer A PCR. Each CDR3 protein gets one entry after TCRdb re-called the 5' RACE reads with MiXCR. The data hold over 55,000 distinct CDR3 sequences, with approximately 29% observed a single time. The V and J genes are TRBV28 and TRBJ1-1, with D perhaps TRBD1 (6 bases). The sample taken for sequencing was tumor-infiltrating naive CD4+ T cells sorted from the breast tumor. Subset meaning: naive CD4+ T cells, CD4+CD45RA+CD25-. The origin of this receptor is a female donor with breast cancer. The CDR3 protein is CASSLLRGAQGAFF. The CDR3 DNA reads as TGTGCCAGCAGTTTGTTGCGTGGGGCCCAGGGGGCTTTCTTT. Full variable domain (remainder filled in from reference TRBV28 and TRBJ1-1): DVKVTQSSRYLVKRTGEKVFLECVQDMDHENMFWYRQDPGLGLRLIYFSYDVKMKEKGDIPEGYSVSREKKERFSLILESASTNQTSMYLCASSLLRGAQGAFFGQGTRLTVV.